This passage covers 28 T cell receptor beta chains from one sample sequenced in a study of vaccination and CD4 T cells after COVID-19. Regarding time point: late sampling 161 to 241 days after vaccination in a few convalescent patients. In TCRdb, the PCR reads were re-called with MiXCR into one record per CDR3 protein. The sample includes approximately 30,000 distinct CDR3 sequences, around 50% of them seen just once. This specimen consisted of CD4+ T cells from blood, obtained about 7 months after SARS-CoV-2 vaccination. These receptors were obtained from a human donor who had recovered from COVID-19.

The chain has TRBV4-1 and TRBJ2-1; D call uncertain. Germline V CDR1 and CDR2: MGHRA, YSYEKL. This CDR3 is built from 14 residues. Trimming removed 0 bases from V and 7 bases from J, with 10 bases in between. The CDR3 bases are TGCGCCAGCAGCCAAGATCCGGCCCAGAATGAGCAGTTCTTC. This gives the protein CASSQDPAQNEQFF.

The chain joins TRBV5-4 to TRBJ2-5; 9 bases align to TRBD2. Germline V lookup: CDR1 SGHNT, CDR2 YYREEE (reference sequence). The CDR3 runs 16 residues. The V gene end was trimmed by 1 base and the J gene end by 4 bases; junction bases not matched to a gene: 8. The CDR3 is CASSLLSGGRGETQYF. The DNA for the CDR3 is TGTGCCAGCAGCTTGCTGTCGGGCGGGAGGGGAGAGACCCAGTACTTC.

The chain employs TRBV20-1 and TRBJ2-1; 8 bases align to TRBD1. The CDR3 loop spans 15 amino acids. Trimming removed 0 bases from V and 5 bases from J; junction bases left unmatched: 6. From germline, CDR1 is DFQATT and CDR2 SNEGSKA (reference sequence). The CDR3 sequence: CSAREHPTGDNEQFF. Written as DNA, the CDR3 is TGCAGTGCTAGAGAGCACCCGACAGGGGACAATGAGCAGTTCTTC.

The V call is TRBV28, the J call TRBJ2-5; D is perhaps TRBD2 (5 bases). Looked up from germline, CDR1 is MDHEN and CDR2 is SYDVKM. Trimming removed 6 bases at V and 5 bases at J, with 13 bases between. The CDR3 runs 13 residues. The DNA of the CDR3 is TGTGCCAGCAGCCTTGGAAGGAGGGAGACCCAGTACTTC. Its protein is CASSLGRRETQYF.

This clonotype turned up a few times. The rearrangement uses TRBV7-8 and TRBJ2-7; D unresolved. CDR3 size: 13 residues. Germline assignment: CDR1 SGHVS and CDR2 FQNEAQ. Trimming pared 3 bases from V and 1 base from J, leaving 7 bases between. This chain's CDR3 is CASSLAESYEQYF. The CDR3, as DNA: TGTGCCAGCAGCTTGGCGGAGTCCTACGAGCAGTACTTC.

This sequence joins TRBV6-1 and TRBJ1-2; tentative D call: TRBD1 (5 bases). This CDR3 region has 15 residues. Germline loops: CDR1 MNHNS, CDR2 SASEGT. V lost 2 bases and J 2 bases, leaving 12 bases between the germline ends. The CDR3 protein is CASSEYDSLNYGYTF. CDR3 sequence (DNA): TGTGCCAGCAGTGAATACGACAGCCTAAACTATGGCTACACCTTC.

The chain joins TRBV20-1 to TRBJ2-1; 11 bases agree with TRBD2. The CDR3 length is 17 residues. The germline CDR1 and CDR2 sequences are DFQATT and SNEGSKA (reference sequence). The junction had 4 bases not matched to a gene; V was cut back by 0 bases and J by 0 bases. The CDR3 here is CSARDRLAGSSYNEQFF. In DNA, the CDR3 is TGCAGTGCTAGAGATAGACTAGCGGGGAGCTCCTACAATGAGCAGTTCTTC.

V usage is TRBV20-1 and J usage is TRBJ2-5; perhaps TRBD1 as D (6 bases). Germline lookup yields CDR1 DFQATT and CDR2 SNEGSKA (reference sequence). Trimming took off 0 bases at V and 5 bases at J, with 16 bases between the two ends. The CDR3 contains 15 residues. The CDR3 region has the DNA TGCAGTGCTAGAGATCGGGGCAGGGGAAGGGAGACCCAGTACTTC. Translated: CSARDRGRGRETQYF.

In its sample, this clonotype was seen a few times. The genes are TRBV6-1 and TRBJ1-5, with D uncertain. Germline V gene lookup returns CDR1 MNHNS and CDR2 SASEGT. CDR3 length equals 12 residues. The V end lost 8 bases, the J end lost 4 bases, and 9 bases lay between the germline ends. This CDR3 is CASVGPNQPQHF. The CDR3 DNA sequence: TGTGCCAGCGTGGGCCCTAATCAGCCCCAGCATTTT.

The chain carries TRBV4-1 and TRBJ2-7; tentative D call: TRBD2 (7 bases). The V end was cut by 5 bases, the J end by 2 bases, with 10 bases between. The CDR3 is 13 residues long. Germline V gene lookup returns CDR1 MGHRA and CDR2 YSYEKL. The DNA for the CDR3 is TGCGCCAGCAGCGGGGGGGCGGCCTACGAGCAGTACTTC. It codes for CASSGGAAYEQYF.

There are a few counts of this clonotype. The chain carries TRBV7-3 and TRBJ2-5, with 12 bases that match TRBD1. This CDR3 spans 16 amino acids. CDR1 is SGHTA and CDR2 is FQGTGA in the germline V gene. After removal of 4 bases from V and 2 bases from J, the junction contained 5 bases not matched to a gene. The CDR3 spells CASSSGTGGLQETQYF. The CDR3 region has the DNA TGTGCCAGCAGCTCAGGGACAGGGGGCTTGCAAGAGACCCAGTACTTC.

The V gene is TRBV11-2, the J gene TRBJ2-1; D is unresolved. Per the germline V gene, CDR1 is SGHAT and CDR2 is FQNNGV. The V end was cut by 5 bases, the J end by 8 bases, with 7 bases between. The CDR3 has 11 residues. For the CDR3, the DNA is TGTGCCAGCAGCGTACTGGATGAGCAGTTCTTC. Its protein is CASSVLDEQFF.

This clonotype is medium-sized (0.01 to 0.1%) in the sample. J is TRBJ1-1 and V is TRBV7-2; no firm D call. With 6 bases removed from V and 1 base from J, the gap between germline ends came to 9 bases. CDR1 is SGHTA, CDR2 FQGNSA, per germline. The CDR3 is 13 residues long. The CDR3 loop is CASRRQPNTEAFF. CDR3 coding DNA: TGTGCCAGCAGACGACAACCGAACACTGAAGCTTTCTTT.

This chain joins TRBV6-1 and TRBJ1-2, with TRBD1 as a possible D gene (5 bases). Germline V CDR1 and CDR2: MNHNS, SASEGT. CDR3 size: 13 residues. V lost 7 bases to trimming and J lost 5 bases, with 14 bases between them. CDR3 nucleotide sequence: TGTGCCAGCATCCCCAGGGAGGGTTATGGCTACACCTTC. Protein sequence: CASIPREGYGYTF.

This clonotype was seen more than once but under ten times. The chain couples TRBV19 to TRBJ2-7; 9 bases agree with TRBD1. V was pared by 3 bases and J by 4 bases, with 7 bases of the junction left unmatched. This CDR3 contains 15 residues. Germline values: CDR1 LNHDA, CDR2 SQIVND (reference sequence). The CDR3 DNA reads TGTGCCAGTAGTATTCTTGGACAGGGGTTTTACGAGCAGTACTTC. It specifies CASSILGQGFYEQYF. Full variable domain (missing parts from reference TRBV19 and TRBJ2-7): DGGITQSPKYLFRKEGQNVTLSCEQNLNHDAMYWYRQDPGQGLRLIYYSQIVNDFQKGDIAEGYSVSREKKESFPLTVTSAQKNPTAFYLCASSILGQGFYEQYFGPGTRLTVT.

The chain joins TRBV6-4 to TRBJ1-2; D unresolved. Trimming took 4 bases from V and 7 from J, leaving 13 bases between them. CDR3 length equals 13 residues. Germline CDR1 and CDR2: MRHNA and SNTAGT. This chain's CDR3 is CASSATPGGGYTF. The CDR3 DNA sequence: TGTGCCAGCAGTGCCACCCCCGGCGGTGGCTACACCTTC.

The rearrangement joins TRBV28 to TRBJ2-5, with 7 bases matching TRBD1. This CDR3 has 14 amino acids. The V gene's germline CDR1 is MDHEN and CDR2 SYDVKM. The V gene end was trimmed by 8 bases and the J gene end by 1 base; junction bases not matched to a gene: 7. The CDR3 spells CASGGGQFQETQYF. Here the CDR3 DNA reads TGTGCCAGCGGTGGGGGACAGTTCCAAGAGACCCAGTACTTC.

This chain uses TRBV6-1 with TRBJ1-6; 8 positions agree with TRBD1. The J segment lost 6 bases and the V segment lost 7 bases, leaving 5 bases of the junction unmatched. CDR1 is MNHNS and CDR2 is SASEGT in the germline V gene. The CDR3 runs 14 residues. The CDR3 nucleotides read TGTGCCAGCATGCAGGGGGCCCTTAATTCACCCCTCCACTTT. This sequence encodes CASMQGALNSPLHF.

This chain connects TRBV19 to TRBJ2-1, with a tentative D call TRBD2 (6 bases). Germline CDR1 is LNHDA and CDR2 is SQIVND (reference sequence). V gave up 7 bases and J gave up 8 bases, with 15 bases separating them. The CDR3 runs to 13 residues. CDR3 coding DNA: TGTGCCAGTAACGGTAGGCGGGGAGATGAGCAGTTCTTC. Protein: CASNGRRGDEQFF.

The V and J genes are TRBV20-1 and TRBJ2-7; a weak D match, TRBD1 (5 bases). This CDR3 comprises 15 residues. Looked up from germline, CDR1 is DFQATT and CDR2 is SNEGSKA (reference sequence). The V end lost 5 bases, the J end lost 1 base, and 18 bases lay between the germline ends. The CDR3 DNA follows: TGCAGTGCTGCCCGACAGCTCGATTCTTCCTACGAGCAGTACTTC. It translates to CSAARQLDSSYEQYF.

J is TRBJ2-5 and V is TRBV2, with D perhaps matching TRBD1 or TRBD2 (5 bases each). CDR1 is SNHLY, CDR2 FYNNEI, per germline. The CDR3 is 13 residues long. The V end lost 3 bases, the J end lost 4 bases, and 9 bases lay between the germline ends. In nucleotides, the CDR3 is TGTGCCAGCAGTGAGCAGGGACGAGAGACCCAGTACTTC. The encoded protein is CASSEQGRETQYF.

The chain is built from TRBV27 and TRBJ2-2, with no clear D. The CDR3 runs to 12 residues. Between the trimmed V and J ends, which lost 2 bases and 5 bases, there was a span of 3 bases. Germline CDR1 reads MNHEY; CDR2 reads SMNVEV (reference sequence). The CDR3 bases are TGTGCCAGCAGTTTACGGACCGGGGAGCTGTTTTTT. Its protein is CASSLRTGELFF.

The rearrangement joins TRBV7-2 to TRBJ2-7, with 10 bases aligning to TRBD2. In germline, CDR1 is SGHTA, CDR2 FQGNSA. With 6 bases clipped from V and 0 bases from J, the junction kept 8 bases outside the gene matches. The CDR3 spans 16 residues. The CDR3 region has the DNA TGTGCCAGCAGTCCTATAGCGGGAGGCCTCTCCTACGAGCAGTACTTC. Its protein product is CASSPIAGGLSYEQYF.

The genes are TRBV2 and TRBJ1-5; D call uncertain. The length of the CDR3 is 12 residues. The germline V gene encodes CDR1 SNHLY and CDR2 FYNNEI. V shed 6 bases and J shed 6 bases, with 9 bases lying between them. CDR3 amino acids: CASRIGIQPQHF. CDR3 sequence (DNA): TGTGCCAGCAGGATCGGCATTCAGCCCCAGCATTTT.

The V call is TRBV7-2, the J call TRBJ1-4; no reliable D call. The CDR3 runs 14 residues. Per the germline V gene, CDR1 is SGHTA and CDR2 is FQGNSA. The V and J ends lost 6 bases and 7 bases respectively, with 15 bases between them. As DNA, the CDR3 is TGTGCCAGCAGTTACGATCGAGGAGGTGAAAAACTGTTTTTT. This encodes CASSYDRGGEKLFF.

The table lists this clonotype with a few counts. The chain carries TRBV20-1 and TRBJ2-3; 9 nucleotides agree with TRBD2. This CDR3 has 16 residues. The trim removed 3 bases at V and 2 bases at J, leaving 9 bases unmatched. Germline loops: CDR1 DFQATT, CDR2 SNEGSKA (reference sequence). The CDR3 nucleotides read TGCAGTGCTAGGCCCTGGGCTAGCGGGAACACAGATACGCAGTATTTT. Protein: CSARPWASGNTDTQYF.

In DNA form, the CDR3 reads TGTGCCAGCAGCCCAGGTGATATGAACACTGAAGCTTTCTTT. Protein: CASSPGDMNTEAFF. J is TRBJ1-1 and V is TRBV6-1, with D hard to call. CDR3 size: 14 residues. From germline, CDR1 is MNHNS and CDR2 SASEGT. With 6 bases removed from V and 0 bases from J, the gap between germline ends came to 11 bases.

This clonotype has just a few counts. This chain links TRBV6-1 with TRBJ1-5; D gene ambiguous. The V and J ends lost 2 bases and 6 bases respectively, with 5 bases between them. Per germline, CDR1 MNHNS and CDR2 SASEGT. This CDR3 has 12 residues. The CDR3 sequence is CASSERFQPQHF. CDR3 bases: TGTGCCAGCAGTGAAAGGTTTCAGCCCCAGCATTTT.